Listed here is a single T cell receptor (beta chain). Its antigen is currently not known. No per-base quality is available; no much larger clone lies one base away. The donors were healthy, HIV-negative adults who had no recently reported acute infections or vaccinations. All donors were Caucasian adults living in Nashville, Tennessee, USA. Magnetic negative selection was used to enrich CD4+ T cells, after which naive cells were positively selected on CD45RA and the negative fraction became the memory subset. After blood collection by leukapheresis, PBMCs were isolated using Ficoll-Histopaque density gradient centrifugation and then cryopreserved in the vapor phase of liquid nitrogen. Purity and quantity of every magnetically sorted T cell population were checked by analytical flow cytometry. Genomic DNA was isolated from each sorted fraction and quantified by UV absorbance on a Nanodrop 2000c. The sample is drawn from a study of shared clonotypes between healthy human individuals (dated by TCRdb to about 2020). Background on the whole study: The cohort included a few men and a couple of women between 18 and 49 years of age. Each donor's leukapheresis produced roughly between about 0.85 and 10 billion PBMCs. To estimate repertoire size and how much clonotypes are shared between individuals, the study performed deep sequencing of blood TCR repertoires from roughly five healthy adults. Per donor, three plates each were used for CD4 naive and CD4 memory, two for CD8 naive, and one for CD8 memory. To increase sequencing depth and limit assay-specific biases, different laboratories used diverse techniques to prepare libraries and sequence TCR repertoires.

What the study reported, not specific to this receptor: Naive subsets generally had larger estimated clonotype richness than memory subsets did. Across a handful of donors, roughly 5.4% of naive CD4, roughly 3.3% of naive CD8, roughly 2.2% of memory CD4, and around 0.4% of memory CD8 clonotypes were shared. Sampling was restricted to blood, and TCR repertoires in tissues likely differ from the TCR repertoires found in blood. Rarefaction of sorted-subset datasets indicated incomplete sequencing despite the large sequencing depth. Because the study included only a small number of donors, the genetic and exposure-history diversity represented was limited. Clonotypes shared by all four sorted-subset donors showed higher generation probabilities than non-shared clonotypes. Pairwise subsampling led to the expectation that sequencing depth would affect the degree of clonotype sharing among donors.

Using the deep immunoSEQ assay, multiplex PCR amplified TCR CDR3 regions from genomic DNA. Extracted genomic DNA from each cell subset was spread evenly across all wells of several immunoSEQ 96-well plates, with each plate serving as a replicate. For sorted subsets, each replicate PCR was loaded with 200 to 250 ng genomic DNA, equivalent to some 31,000 T cell genomes. Purified libraries were measured with a Qubit 3.0 fluorometer, size-checked on a Bioanalyzer 2100, and measured again with the KAPA Library Quantification kit. A separate single-read 150-cycle Illumina NextSeq 550 flow cell was used to sequence each immunoSEQ 96-well plate. In the authors' own workflow: Because the immunoSEQ output included only junctional sequences and no quality scores, the filtering could not be the same as the filtering used for full-length reads. Sequences were annotated with PyIR, a Python wrapper for IgBLAST v1.9, and V/J genes and CDR3 were assigned using IMGT germline references. Any read was removed if the V/J assignment was weak (E-value above 1e-6), the CDR3 was missing, or the read contained stop codons, out-of-frame junctions, or ambiguous translated residues. V3J clonotypes were defined as sequences sharing the same inferred V gene, J gene, and CDR3 amino acid sequence. The percentage overlap between two repertoires was calculated by dividing the number of shared unique clonotypes by the size of the smaller repertoire. Three approaches were used to assess repertoire richness: RTK rarefaction, the Chao1 estimator, and Recon v2.1 estimates of unobserved clonotypes. Generation probabilities were computed with OLGA for all TCRbeta clonotypes obtained by the gDNA method from four donors. TCRdb limited this immuneACCESS table to in-frame rearrangements with V and J called. A share of clones is missing; checked studies link under half to unresolved V genes, and the rest is unexplained. V, J and clone size are taken as reported in that table, and D and trimming were inferred from the DNA itself. The sample table contains hundreds of thousands of clones; only one count was recorded for approximately 79% of them. The ten top clones hold under 13% of the sample.

The receptor comes from a man aged 25 to 45 in good health. Sequenced sample: memory CD4+ T cells sorted from blood. Read against the paper, the sample's cell subset or site label means: CD45RA-negative fraction.

The DNA sequence follows: TGTGCCAGCGGGACAGGGGGGACCTTGAACACCGGGGAGCTGTTTTTT. Its amino acids are CASGTGGTLNTGELFF. The chain is encoded by TRBV5-4 joined to TRBJ2-2; TRBD1 fits 11 bases in the junction. CDR1 and CDR2 were assigned from the germline V gene (reference sequence) as SGHNT and YYREEE. From the cysteine through the phenylalanine, the CDR3 covers 16 amino acids. Here the CDR3 DNA is all that survives: 48 bases in frame from base 1. Germline trimming: 7 bases from V, 1 base from J; junction bases outside gene matches: 6.